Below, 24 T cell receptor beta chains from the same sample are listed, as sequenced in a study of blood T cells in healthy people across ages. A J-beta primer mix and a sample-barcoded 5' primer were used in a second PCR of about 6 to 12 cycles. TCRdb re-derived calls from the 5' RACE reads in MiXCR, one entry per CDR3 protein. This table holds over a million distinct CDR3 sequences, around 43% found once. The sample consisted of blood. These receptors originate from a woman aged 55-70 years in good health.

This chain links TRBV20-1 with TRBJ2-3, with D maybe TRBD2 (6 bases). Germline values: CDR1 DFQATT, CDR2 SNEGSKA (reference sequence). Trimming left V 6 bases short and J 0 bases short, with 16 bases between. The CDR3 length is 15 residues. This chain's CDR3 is CSAAGLASSTDTQYF. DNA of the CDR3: TGCAGTGCCGCCGGTCTAGCGTCTAGCACAGATACGCAGTATTTT.

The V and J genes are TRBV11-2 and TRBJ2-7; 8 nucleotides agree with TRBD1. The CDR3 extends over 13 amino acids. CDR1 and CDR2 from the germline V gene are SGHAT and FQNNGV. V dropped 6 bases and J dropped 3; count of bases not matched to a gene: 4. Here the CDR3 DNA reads TGTGCCAGCAGAGGACAGGGAGTCTACGAGCAGTACTTC. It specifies CASRGQGVYEQYF. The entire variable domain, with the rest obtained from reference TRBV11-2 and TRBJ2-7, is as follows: EAGVAQSPRYKIIEKRQSVAFWCNPISGHATLYWYQQILGQGPKLLIQFQNNGVVDDSQLPKDRFSAERLKGVDSTLKIQPAKLEDSAVYLCASRGQGVYEQYFGPGTRLTVT.

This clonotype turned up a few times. DNA of the CDR3: TGCAGTGCTGGTTCCTCCGACAGTTACGAGCAGTACTTC. Translated: CSAGSSDSYEQYF. The J gene is TRBJ2-7, the V gene TRBV20-1; D is possibly TRBD1 (5 bases). CDR3 length equals 13 residues. Per germline, CDR1 DFQATT and CDR2 SNEGSKA (reference sequence). V shed 5 bases and J shed 4 bases, with 15 bases lying between them.

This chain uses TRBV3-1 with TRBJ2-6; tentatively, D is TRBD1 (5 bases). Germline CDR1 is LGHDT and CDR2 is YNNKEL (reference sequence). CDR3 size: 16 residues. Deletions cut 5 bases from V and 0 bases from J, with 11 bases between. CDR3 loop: CASSTRGSSGANVLTF. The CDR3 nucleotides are TGTGCCAGCAGCACAAGGGGAAGCTCTGGGGCCAACGTCCTGACTTTC.

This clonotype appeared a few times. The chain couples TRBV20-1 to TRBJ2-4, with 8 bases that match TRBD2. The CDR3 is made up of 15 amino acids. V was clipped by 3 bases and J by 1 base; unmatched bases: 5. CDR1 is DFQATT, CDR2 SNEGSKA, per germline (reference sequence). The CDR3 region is CSARRAGEAKNIQYF. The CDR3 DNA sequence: TGCAGTGCTAGGAGAGCGGGAGAGGCCAAAAACATTCAGTACTTC.

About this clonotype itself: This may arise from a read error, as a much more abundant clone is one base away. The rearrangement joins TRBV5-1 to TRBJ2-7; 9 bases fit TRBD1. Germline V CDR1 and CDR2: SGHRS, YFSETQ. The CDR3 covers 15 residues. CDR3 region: CACSLAGTGPREQYF. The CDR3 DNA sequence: TGCGCCTGCAGCTTAGCTGGGACAGGGCCACGGGAGCAGTACTTC.

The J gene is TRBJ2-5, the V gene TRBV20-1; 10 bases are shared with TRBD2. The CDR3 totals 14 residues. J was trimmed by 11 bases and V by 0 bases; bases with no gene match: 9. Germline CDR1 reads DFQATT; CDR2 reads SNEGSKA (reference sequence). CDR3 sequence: CSARDLAGVGEQYF. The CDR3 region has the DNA TGCAGTGCTAGAGATCTAGCGGGAGTAGGTGAGCAGTACTTC.

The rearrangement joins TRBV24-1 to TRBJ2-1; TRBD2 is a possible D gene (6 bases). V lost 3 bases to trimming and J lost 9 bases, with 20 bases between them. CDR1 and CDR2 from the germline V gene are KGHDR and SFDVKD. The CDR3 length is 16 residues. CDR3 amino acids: CATSDRTTLRVGEQFF. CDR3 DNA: TGTGCCACCAGTGATCGGACTACCCTCAGGGTAGGTGAGCAGTTCTTC.

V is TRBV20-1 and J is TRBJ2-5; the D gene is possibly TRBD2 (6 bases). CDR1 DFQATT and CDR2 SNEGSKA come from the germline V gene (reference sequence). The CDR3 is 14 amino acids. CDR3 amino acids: CSAQPGRLQETQYF. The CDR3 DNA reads TGCAGCGCCCAGCCGGGGAGGCTCCAAGAGACCCAGTACTTC.

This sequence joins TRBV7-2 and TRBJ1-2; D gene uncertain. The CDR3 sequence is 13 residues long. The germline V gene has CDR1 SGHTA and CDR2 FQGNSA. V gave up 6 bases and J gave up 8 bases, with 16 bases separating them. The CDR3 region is CASSRASPGGYTF. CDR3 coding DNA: TGTGCCAGCAGTCGGGCCAGCCCGGGGGGCTACACCTTC.

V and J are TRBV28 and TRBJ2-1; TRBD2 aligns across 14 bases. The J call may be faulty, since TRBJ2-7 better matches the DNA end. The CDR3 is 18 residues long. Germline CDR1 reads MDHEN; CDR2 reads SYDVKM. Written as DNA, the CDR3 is TGTGCCAGCAGTTTACCGACTAGCGGGGGGGAAAACTACAATGAGCAGTACTTC. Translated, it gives CASSLPTSGGENYNEQYF.

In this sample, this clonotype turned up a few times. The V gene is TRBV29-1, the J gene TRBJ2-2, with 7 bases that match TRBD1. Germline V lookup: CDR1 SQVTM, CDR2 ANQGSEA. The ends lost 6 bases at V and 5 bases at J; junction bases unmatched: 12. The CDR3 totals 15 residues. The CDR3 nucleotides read TGCAGCGTAGGGACGGAGACAGGGTTGACCGGGGAGCTGTTTTTT. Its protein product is CSVGTETGLTGELFF.

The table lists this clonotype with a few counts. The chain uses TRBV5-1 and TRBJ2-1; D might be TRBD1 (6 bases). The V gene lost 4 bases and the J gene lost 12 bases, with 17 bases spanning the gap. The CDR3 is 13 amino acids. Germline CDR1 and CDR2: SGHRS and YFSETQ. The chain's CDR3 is CASSGGTGFGQFF. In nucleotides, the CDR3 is TGCGCCAGCAGCGGGGGCACAGGGTTCGGGCAGTTCTTC.

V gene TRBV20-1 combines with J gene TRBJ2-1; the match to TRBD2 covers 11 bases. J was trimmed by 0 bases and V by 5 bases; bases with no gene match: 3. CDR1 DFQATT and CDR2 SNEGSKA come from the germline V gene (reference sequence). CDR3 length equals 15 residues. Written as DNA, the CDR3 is TGCAGTGCTGGACTAGCGGGTAGCTCCTACAATGAGCAGTTCTTC. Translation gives CSAGLAGSSYNEQFF.

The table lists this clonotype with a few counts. Written as DNA, the CDR3 is TGTGCCAGCAGTGAATTAGGCAGGATAGCAACTAATGAAAAACTGTTTTTT. This sequence encodes CASSELGRIATNEKLFF. This sequence joins TRBV25-1 and TRBJ1-4, with D unclear. The germline V gene has CDR1 MGHDK and CDR2 SYGVNS. CDR3 length: 17 amino acids. Trimming left V 1 base short and J 0 bases short, with 12 bases between.

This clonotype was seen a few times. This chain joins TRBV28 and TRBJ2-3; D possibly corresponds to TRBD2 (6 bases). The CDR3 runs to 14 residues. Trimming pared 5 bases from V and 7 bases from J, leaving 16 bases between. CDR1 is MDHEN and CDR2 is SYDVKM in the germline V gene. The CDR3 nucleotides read TGTGCCAGCAGTAAGCGTGGCGGGAAGAATACGCAGTATTTT. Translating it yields CASSKRGGKNTQYF.

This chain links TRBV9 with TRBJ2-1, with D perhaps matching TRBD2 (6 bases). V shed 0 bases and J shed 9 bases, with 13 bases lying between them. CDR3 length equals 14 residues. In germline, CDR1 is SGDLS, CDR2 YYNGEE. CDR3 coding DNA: TGTGCCAGCAGCGTAGCGGGGTGGAGGGGTGAGCAGTTCTTC. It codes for CASSVAGWRGEQFF.

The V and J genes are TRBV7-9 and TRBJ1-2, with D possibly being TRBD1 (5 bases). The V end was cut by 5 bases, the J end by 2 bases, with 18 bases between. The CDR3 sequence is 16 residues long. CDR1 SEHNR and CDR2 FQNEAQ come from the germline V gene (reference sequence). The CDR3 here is CASSPIHGASNYGYTF. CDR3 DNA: TGTGCCAGCAGCCCCATCCACGGGGCCAGCAACTATGGCTACACCTTC.

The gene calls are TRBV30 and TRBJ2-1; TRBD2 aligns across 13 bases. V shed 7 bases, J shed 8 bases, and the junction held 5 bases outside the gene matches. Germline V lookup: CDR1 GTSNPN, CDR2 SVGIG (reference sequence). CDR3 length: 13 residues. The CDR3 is CASLAGGPYEQFF. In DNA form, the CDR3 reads TGTGCCTCACTAGCGGGAGGGCCATATGAGCAGTTCTTC.

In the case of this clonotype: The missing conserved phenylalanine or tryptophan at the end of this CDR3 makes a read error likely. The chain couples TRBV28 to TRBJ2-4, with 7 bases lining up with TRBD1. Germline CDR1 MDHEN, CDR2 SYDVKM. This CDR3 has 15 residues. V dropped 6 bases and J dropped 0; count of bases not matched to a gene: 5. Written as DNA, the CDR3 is TGTGCCAGCAGATCTACAGGGGAAGCCAAAAACATTCAGTACTAC. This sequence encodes CASRSTGEAKNIQYY.

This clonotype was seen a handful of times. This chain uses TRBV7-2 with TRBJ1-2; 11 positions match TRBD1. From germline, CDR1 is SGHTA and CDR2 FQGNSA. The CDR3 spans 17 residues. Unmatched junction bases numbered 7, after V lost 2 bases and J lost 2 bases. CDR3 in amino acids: CASSLSGQGARNYGYTF. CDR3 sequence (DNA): TGTGCCAGCAGCTTAAGTGGACAGGGGGCGCGGAACTATGGCTACACCTTC.

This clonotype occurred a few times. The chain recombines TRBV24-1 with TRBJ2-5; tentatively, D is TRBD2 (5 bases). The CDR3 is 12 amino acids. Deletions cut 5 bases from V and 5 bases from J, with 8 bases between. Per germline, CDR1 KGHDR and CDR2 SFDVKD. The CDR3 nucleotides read TGTGCCACCAGTGCCACGGGGGAGACCCAGTACTTC. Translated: CATSATGETQYF.

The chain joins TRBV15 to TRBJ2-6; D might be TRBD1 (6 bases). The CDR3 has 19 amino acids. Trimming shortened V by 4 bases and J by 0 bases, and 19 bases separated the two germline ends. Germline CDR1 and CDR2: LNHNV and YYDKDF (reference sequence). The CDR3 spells CATSTPKLTGISGANVLTF. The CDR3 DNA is TGTGCCACCAGCACACCAAAACTGACAGGAATCTCTGGGGCCAACGTCCTGACTTTC.

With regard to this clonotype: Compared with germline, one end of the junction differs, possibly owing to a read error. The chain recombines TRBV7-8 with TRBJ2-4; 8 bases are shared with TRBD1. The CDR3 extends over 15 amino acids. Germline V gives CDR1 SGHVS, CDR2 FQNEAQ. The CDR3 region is CVSSTPGQGLNEQHF. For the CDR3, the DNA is TGTGTCAGCAGCACACCAGGACAGGGCCTCAACGAGCAGCACTTC. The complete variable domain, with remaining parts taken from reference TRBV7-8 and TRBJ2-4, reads GAGVSQSPRYKVAKRGQDVALRCDPISGHVSLFWYQQALGQGPEFLTYFQNEAQLDKSGLPSDRFFAERPEGSVSTLKIQRTQQEDSAVYLCVSSTPGQGLNEQHFGAGTRLSVL.